A single sample is the source of the 32 T cell receptor beta chains below, sequenced in a study of CD8 T cells in ankylosing spondylitis. In TCRdb, the 5' RACE reads were re-called with MiXCR into one record per CDR3 protein. Here the sample spans some 700,000 distinct CDR3 sequences, around 17% being singletons. The study, taken as a whole, reports: There was a TCR beta motif, made of several highly homologous variants, that appeared characteristic of ankylosing spondylitis blood.

No antigens are known for them. What was sequenced was blood, either unsorted or a sorted T cell fraction (not recorded which). The origin of the receptors is a male donor with ankylosing spondylitis.

There are a few counts of this clonotype. V gene TRBV12-3 or TRBV12-4 combines with J gene TRBJ1-3, with TRBD1 matching 10 bases. The CDR3 totals 17 residues. V shed 5 bases, J shed 1 base, and the junction held 8 bases outside the gene matches. CDR3 DNA sequence: TGTGCCAGCAGTCCGGGACAGGGGTTTAATTCTGGAAACACCATATATTTT. This gives the protein CASSPGQGFNSGNTIYF.

The sample holds a few counts of this clonotype. The gene calls are TRBV10-3 and TRBJ2-7; 7 positions match TRBD1. J was trimmed by 2 bases and V by 2 bases; bases with no gene match: 6. The length of the CDR3 is 15 residues. CDR1 and CDR2 from the germline V gene are ENHRY and SYGVKD. CDR3 sequence reads: CAISEAGQVTYEQYF. Written as DNA, the CDR3 is TGTGCCATCAGTGAGGCAGGACAGGTGACCTACGAGCAGTACTTC.

The chain recombines TRBV6-1 with TRBJ2-7; 9 bases line up with TRBD1. V dropped 5 bases and J dropped 6; count of bases not matched to a gene: 11. From germline, CDR1 is MNHNS and CDR2 SASEGT. The CDR3 extends over 15 amino acids. CDR3 DNA: TGTGCCAGCAGTCCATCGACAGGGGGGACCTCCGAGCAGTACTTC. Translation gives CASSPSTGGTSEQYF.

This clonotype turned up a few times. V usage is TRBV20-1 and J usage is TRBJ1-5; D gene ambiguous. The CDR3 sequence is 12 residues long. The germline gives CDR1 DFQATT, CDR2 SNEGSKA (reference sequence). Trimming stripped 3 bases from V and 5 bases from J, with 8 bases between. Here the CDR3 reads CSASRLDQPQHF. The CDR3 DNA reads as TGCAGTGCTAGCCGATTGGATCAGCCCCAGCATTTT.

V and J are TRBV7-2 and TRBJ2-5; 9 nucleotides match TRBD1. Germline V lookup: CDR1 SGHTA, CDR2 FQGNSA. The CDR3 covers 14 residues. V dropped 4 bases and J dropped 5; count of bases not matched to a gene: 5. The CDR3 protein is CASSYYRGPETQYF. Here the CDR3 DNA reads TGTGCCAGCAGCTATTACAGGGGGCCTGAGACCCAGTACTTC.

This clonotype was seen only a few times. The CDR3 spells CASSIAGSYEQYF. The CDR3 coding sequence is TGTGCCAGCAGTATAGCGGGGAGTTACGAGCAGTACTTC. The gene calls are TRBV27 and TRBJ2-7; TRBD2 agrees at 8 bases. Germline loops: CDR1 MNHEY, CDR2 SMNVEV (reference sequence). This CDR3 region has 13 residues. The junction had 4 bases not matched to a gene; V was cut back by 5 bases and J by 4 bases.

This clonotype was counted ten times or more. In DNA, the CDR3 is TGCGCCAGCAGTTCGACAGGGGGCTCCTACAATGAGCAGTTCTTC. Its protein is CASSSTGGSYNEQFF. This chain uses TRBV5-1 with TRBJ2-1; 9 bases fit TRBD1. The J segment lost 0 bases and the V segment lost 5 bases, leaving 3 bases of the junction unmatched. In germline, CDR1 is SGHRS, CDR2 YFSETQ. The CDR3 runs to 15 residues.

V gene TRBV2 combines with J gene TRBJ2-7, with TRBD1 identical over 9 bases. This CDR3 is built from 13 residues. Germline values: CDR1 SNHLY, CDR2 FYNNEI. After removal of 10 bases from V and 3 bases from J, the junction contained 7 bases not matched to a gene. CDR3 sequence: CATRQGVIYEQYF. Written as DNA, the CDR3 is TGTGCCACTCGACAGGGGGTGATCTACGAGCAGTACTTC.

J is TRBJ1-3 and V is TRBV7-9, with D uncertain. The germline V gene has CDR1 SEHNR and CDR2 FQNEAQ (reference sequence). The CDR3 extends over 17 amino acids. With 1 base removed from V and 4 bases from J, the gap between germline ends came to 17 bases. CDR3 in amino acids: CASSLVPGEPRGNTIYF. The CDR3 DNA reads as TGTGCCAGCAGCTTAGTGCCCGGGGAACCGCGGGGAAACACCATATATTTT.

The chain combines TRBV6-5 with TRBJ1-5; tentatively, D is TRBD1 or TRBD2 (7 bases each). The DNA end is a closer match to TRBJ2-3, so the J assignment may be wrong. The germline gives CDR1 MNHEY, CDR2 SVGAGI. The CDR3 is 15 amino acids. CDR3 sequence reads: CASSWEGASNQPQYF. In DNA form, the CDR3 reads TGTGCCAGCAGTTGGGAGGGGGCAAGCAATCAGCCCCAGTATTTT.

This clonotype has a handful of counts. This chain connects TRBV27 to TRBJ2-7, with D perhaps given as TRBD1 or TRBD2 (6 bases each). The CDR3 contains 14 residues. V gave up 6 bases and J gave up 0 bases, with 12 bases separating them. The germline gives CDR1 MNHEY, CDR2 SMNVEV (reference sequence). DNA of the CDR3: TGTGCCAGCAGGGGGGGCCTTAGCTCCTACGAGCAGTACTTC. It yields the protein CASRGGLSSYEQYF.

This chain uses TRBV4-2 with TRBJ2-7, with 13 bases identical to TRBD2. Germline V gene sequence: CDR1 LGHNA, CDR2 YNFKEQ. The J segment lost 4 bases and the V segment lost 0 bases, leaving 0 bases of the junction unmatched. The CDR3 has 15 amino acids. CDR3 DNA: TGTGCCAGCAGCCAAGAGACTAGCGGGGGGTACGAGCAGTACTTC. It yields the protein CASSQETSGGYEQYF.

The table lists this clonotype with many counts. The V gene is TRBV29-1, the J gene TRBJ2-2; TRBD2 is a possible D gene (6 bases). The CDR3 is 13 residues long. V was pared by 7 bases and J by 4 bases, with 13 bases between. Germline values: CDR1 SQVTM, CDR2 ANQGSEA. CDR3 loop: CSGVTGATGELFF. The CDR3 coding sequence is TGCAGCGGCGTGACGGGAGCCACCGGGGAGCTGTTTTTT.

V and J are TRBV2 and TRBJ1-1, with unresolved D. The CDR3 is 13 residues long. The V end was cut by 7 bases, the J end by 1 base, with 10 bases between. From germline, CDR1 is SNHLY and CDR2 FYNNEI. Here the CDR3 DNA reads TGTGCCAGCAATCCCCAGAGGAACACTGAAGCTTTCTTT. Translating gives CASNPQRNTEAFF.

This clonotype was found a few times. V usage is TRBV12-3 or TRBV12-4 and J usage is TRBJ1-5, with 9 bases fitting TRBD1. With V trimmed by 1 base and J by 3 bases, 4 bases remained unmatched. The CDR3 length is 16 residues. The CDR3 here is CASSLGDRVPNQPQHF. CDR3 DNA: TGTGCCAGCAGTTTAGGGGACAGGGTACCCAATCAGCCCCAGCATTTT.

The chain recombines TRBV12-3 or TRBV12-4 with TRBJ2-7, with no clear D. This CDR3 comprises 14 residues. V dropped 6 bases and J dropped 7 bases, with 19 bases sitting between them. CDR3: CASSSTNLPFEQYF. DNA for the CDR3: TGTGCCAGCAGCTCAACTAACCTACCTTTTGAGCAGTACTTC.

The chain couples TRBV5-5 to TRBJ2-5; no reliable D call. Germline CDR1 is SGHKS and CDR2 is YYEKEE (reference sequence). Trimming stripped 4 bases from V and 5 bases from J, with 12 bases between. CDR3 size: 13 residues. CDR3 sequence reads: CASSVPPSETQYF. CDR3 DNA: TGTGCCAGCAGCGTGCCACCCTCGGAGACCCAGTACTTC.

The chain employs TRBV4-2 and TRBJ2-7, with a possible D match to TRBD2 (6 bases). Looked up from germline, CDR1 is LGHNA and CDR2 is YNFKEQ. This CDR3 spans 14 amino acids. Trimming removed 0 bases at V and 3 bases at J, with 9 bases between. CDR3 bases: TGTGCCAGCAGCCAAGAGGAGGGAATCTACGAGCAGTACTTC. Its protein is CASSQEEGIYEQYF.

The V and J genes are TRBV24-1 and TRBJ2-7, with 8 bases fitting TRBD1. Germline V lookup: CDR1 KGHDR, CDR2 SFDVKD. After removal of 4 bases from V and 3 bases from J, the junction contained 4 bases not matched to a gene. CDR3 size: 14 residues. The CDR3 sequence is CATSESGQGYEQYF. The CDR3 coding sequence is TGTGCCACCAGTGAATCTGGACAGGGCTACGAGCAGTACTTC.

J is TRBJ2-1 and V is TRBV4-3; 8 bases align to TRBD2. V lost 2 bases, J lost 7 bases, and 10 bases stayed unmatched. Germline lookup yields CDR1 LGHNA and CDR2 YSLEER. The CDR3 has 16 residues. CDR3 sequence (DNA): TGCGCCAGCAGCCAAAACCCCGCGGGAGGACTAAATGAGCAGTTCTTC. This translates into CASSQNPAGGLNEQFF.

The rearrangement uses TRBV24-1 and TRBJ2-7; possibly TRBD1 or TRBD2 for D (5 bases each). Trimming pared 7 bases from V and 7 bases from J, leaving 16 bases between. CDR1 and CDR2 from the germline V gene are KGHDR and SFDVKD. The CDR3 runs to 13 residues. CDR3 nucleotides: TGTGCCACCAGGTTTCCAGGGTCGGGGGAGCAGTACTTC. Its protein product is CATRFPGSGEQYF.

The sample holds a few counts of this clonotype. The V gene is TRBV7-9, the J gene TRBJ1-1, with D maybe TRBD1 (5 bases). In germline, CDR1 is SEHNR, CDR2 FQNEAQ (reference sequence). The CDR3 consists of 15 residues. Trimming pared 0 bases from V and 7 bases from J, leaving 15 bases between. CDR3 sequence: CASSLAVVGVSEAFF. As DNA, the CDR3 is TGTGCCAGCAGCTTAGCTGTGGTGGGGGTCAGTGAAGCTTTCTTT. Supplemented by reference TRBV7-9 and TRBJ1-1, the full variable domain reads DTGVSQNPRHKITKRGQNVTFRCDPISEHNRLYWYRQTLGQGPEFLTYFQNEAQLEKSRLLSDRFSAERPKGSFSTLEIQRTEQGDSAMYLCASSLAVVGVSEAFFGQGTRLTVV.

The gene calls are TRBV12-3 or TRBV12-4 and TRBJ1-4; 8 bases map to TRBD1. The CDR3 has 14 amino acids. V shed 7 bases and J 8 bases; nucleotides not matched to a gene: 9. CDR3 region: CASNSGGSAEKLFF. Written as DNA, the CDR3 is TGTGCCAGCAATTCAGGGGGCAGTGCGGAAAAACTGTTTTTT.

The chain combines TRBV15 with TRBJ1-3; D is unresolved. Trimming stripped 1 base from V and 0 bases from J, with 10 bases between. There are 16 residues in the CDR3. Germline V gene data show CDR1 as LNHNV and CDR2 as YYDKDF (reference sequence). CDR3 protein: CATSRGTAISGNTIYF. In DNA, the CDR3 is TGTGCCACCAGCAGAGGGACCGCCATCTCTGGAAACACCATATATTTT.

This clonotype appeared many times. The J gene is TRBJ1-5, the V gene TRBV20-1, with D perhaps TRBD1 (5 bases). The CDR3 has 16 amino acids. CDR1 and CDR2 from the germline V gene are DFQATT and SNEGSKA (reference sequence). The V and J ends lost 6 bases and 2 bases respectively, with 20 bases between them. CDR3 loop: CSAPTSGTLGNQPQHF. In nucleotides, the CDR3 is TGCAGTGCGCCAACTTCCGGGACCTTAGGCAATCAGCCCCAGCATTTT.

This clonotype was recorded a few times. As DNA, the CDR3 is TGTGCCAGCAGCCCCAGGACAGGCGGCTCGAACACTGAAGCTTTCTTT. Protein product: CASSPRTGGSNTEAFF. This rearrangement joins TRBV7-9 to TRBJ1-1; 7 bases agree with TRBD1. V lost 5 bases, J lost 1 base, and 10 bases stayed unmatched. Germline V lookup: CDR1 SEHNR, CDR2 FQNEAQ (reference sequence). The CDR3 has 16 residues. Complete variable domain (other parts from reference TRBV7-9 and TRBJ1-1): DTGVSQNPRHKITKRGQNVTFRCDPISEHNRLYWYRQTLGQGPEFLTYFQNEAQLEKSRLLSDRFSAERPKGSFSTLEIQRTEQGDSAMYLCASSPRTGGSNTEAFFGQGTRLTVV.

This rearrangement joins TRBV2 to TRBJ2-5; D possibly matches TRBD1 or TRBD2 (5 bases each). CDR3 size: 14 residues. CDR1 SNHLY and CDR2 FYNNEI come from the germline V gene. The V end was cut by 3 bases, the J end by 2 bases, with 10 bases between. In nucleotides, the CDR3 is TGTGCCAGCAGTGACGGGACGGCTCAAGAGACCCAGTACTTC. Translation: CASSDGTAQETQYF.

This clonotype was detected only a few times. The rearrangement uses TRBV27 and TRBJ2-3; the D gene is possibly TRBD1 (6 bases). Germline CDR1 reads MNHEY; CDR2 reads SMNVEV (reference sequence). The V end lost 5 bases, the J end lost 4 bases, and 13 bases lay between the germline ends. The CDR3 is made up of 14 amino acids. The CDR3 here is CASSPSGQPDTQYF. The CDR3 DNA sequence: TGTGCCAGCAGTCCCTCCGGACAGCCAGATACGCAGTATTTT.

The chain has TRBV6-5 and TRBJ2-7; D not resolved. Germline V lookup: CDR1 MNHEY, CDR2 SVGAGI. Trimming took off 3 bases at V and 3 bases at J, with 12 bases between the two ends. This CDR3 has 14 amino acids. This CDR3 reads CASSYSDADYEQYF. The CDR3 nucleotides are TGTGCCAGCAGTTATTCCGACGCAGACTACGAGCAGTACTTC.

This clonotype occurred a few times. The rearrangement uses TRBV3-1 and TRBJ2-5; 7 positions agree with TRBD1. This CDR3 region has 16 residues. Trimming took 4 bases from V and 4 from J; bases not matched to a gene: 12. CDR1 and CDR2 (germline): LGHDT, YNNKEL (reference sequence). CDR3 in amino acids: CASSLPLRQGRETQYF. The CDR3 DNA is TGTGCCAGCAGCCTCCCTCTCCGACAGGGACGAGAGACCCAGTACTTC.

V is TRBV20-1 and J is TRBJ2-5; D is possibly TRBD1 (6 bases). Trimming took off 5 bases at V and 4 bases at J, with 17 bases between the two ends. The CDR3 length is 14 residues. The V gene's germline CDR1 is DFQATT and CDR2 SNEGSKA (reference sequence). This chain's CDR3 is CSASTSGQRETQYF. In nucleotides, the CDR3 is TGCAGTGCTTCGACGTCAGGACAGAGAGAGACCCAGTACTTC.

The chain is built from TRBV7-9 and TRBJ1-6, with 9 bases lining up with TRBD1. The CDR3 extends over 16 amino acids. V lost 5 bases to trimming and J lost 8 bases; unmatched junction nucleotides: 10. Germline CDR1 and CDR2: SEHNR and FQNEAQ (reference sequence). This chain's CDR3 is CASSPGTGLDYSPLHF. CDR3 DNA: TGTGCCAGCAGCCCAGGGACAGGGTTGGACTATTCACCCCTCCACTTT.